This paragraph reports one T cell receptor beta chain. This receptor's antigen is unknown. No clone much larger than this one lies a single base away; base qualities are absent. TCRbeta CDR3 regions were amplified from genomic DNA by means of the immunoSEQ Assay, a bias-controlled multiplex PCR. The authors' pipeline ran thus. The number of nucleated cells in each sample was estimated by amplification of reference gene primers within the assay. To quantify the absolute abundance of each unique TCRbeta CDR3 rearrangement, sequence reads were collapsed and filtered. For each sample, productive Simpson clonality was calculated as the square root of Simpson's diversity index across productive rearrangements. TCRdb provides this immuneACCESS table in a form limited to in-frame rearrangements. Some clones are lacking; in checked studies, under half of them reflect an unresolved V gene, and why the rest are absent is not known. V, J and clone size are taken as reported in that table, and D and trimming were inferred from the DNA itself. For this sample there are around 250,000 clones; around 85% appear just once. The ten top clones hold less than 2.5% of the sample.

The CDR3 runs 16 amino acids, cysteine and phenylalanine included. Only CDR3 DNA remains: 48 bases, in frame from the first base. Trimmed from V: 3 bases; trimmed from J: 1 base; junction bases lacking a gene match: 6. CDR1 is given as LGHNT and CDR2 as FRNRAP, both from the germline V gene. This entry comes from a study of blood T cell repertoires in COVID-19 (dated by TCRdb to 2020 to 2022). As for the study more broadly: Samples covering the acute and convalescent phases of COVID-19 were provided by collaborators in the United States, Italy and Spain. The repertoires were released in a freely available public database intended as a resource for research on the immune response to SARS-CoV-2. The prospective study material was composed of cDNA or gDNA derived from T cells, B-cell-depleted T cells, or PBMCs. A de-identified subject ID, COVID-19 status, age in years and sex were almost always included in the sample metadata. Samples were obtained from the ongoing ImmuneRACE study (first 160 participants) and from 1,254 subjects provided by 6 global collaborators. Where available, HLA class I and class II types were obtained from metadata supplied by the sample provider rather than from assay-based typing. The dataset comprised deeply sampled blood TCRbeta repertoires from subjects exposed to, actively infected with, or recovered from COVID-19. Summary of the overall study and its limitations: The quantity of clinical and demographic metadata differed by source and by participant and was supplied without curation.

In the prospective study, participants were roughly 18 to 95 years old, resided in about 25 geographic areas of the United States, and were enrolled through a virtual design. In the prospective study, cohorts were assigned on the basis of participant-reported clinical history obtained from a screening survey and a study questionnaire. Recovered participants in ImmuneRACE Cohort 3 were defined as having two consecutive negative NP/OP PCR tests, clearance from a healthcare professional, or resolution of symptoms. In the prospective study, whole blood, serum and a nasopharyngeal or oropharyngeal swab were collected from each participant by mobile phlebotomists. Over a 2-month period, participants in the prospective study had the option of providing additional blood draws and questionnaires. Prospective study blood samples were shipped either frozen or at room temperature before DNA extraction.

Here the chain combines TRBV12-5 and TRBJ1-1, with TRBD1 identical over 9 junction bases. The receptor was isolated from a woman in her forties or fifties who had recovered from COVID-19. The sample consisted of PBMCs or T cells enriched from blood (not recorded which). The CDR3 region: CASGFAAGQGNTEAFF. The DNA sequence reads TGTGCTAGTGGTTTTGCCGCGGGACAGGGGAACACTGAAGCTTTCTTT.